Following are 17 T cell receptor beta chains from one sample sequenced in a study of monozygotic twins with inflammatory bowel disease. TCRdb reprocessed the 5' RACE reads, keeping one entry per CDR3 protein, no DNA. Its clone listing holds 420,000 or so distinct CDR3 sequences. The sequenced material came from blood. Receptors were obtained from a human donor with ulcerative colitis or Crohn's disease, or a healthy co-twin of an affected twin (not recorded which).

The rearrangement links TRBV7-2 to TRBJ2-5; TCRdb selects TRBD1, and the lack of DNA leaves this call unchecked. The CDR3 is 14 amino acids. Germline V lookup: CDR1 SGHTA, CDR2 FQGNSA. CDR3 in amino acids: CASSKGPLLGTQYF.

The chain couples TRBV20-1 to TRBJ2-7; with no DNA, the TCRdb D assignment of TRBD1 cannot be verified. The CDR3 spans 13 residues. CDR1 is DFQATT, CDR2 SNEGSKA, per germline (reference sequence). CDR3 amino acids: CSGGRQGPYEQYF.

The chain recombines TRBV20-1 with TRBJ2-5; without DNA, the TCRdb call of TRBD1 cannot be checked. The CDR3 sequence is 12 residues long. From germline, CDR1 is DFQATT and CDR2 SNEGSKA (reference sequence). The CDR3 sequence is CSVPTGPETQYF.

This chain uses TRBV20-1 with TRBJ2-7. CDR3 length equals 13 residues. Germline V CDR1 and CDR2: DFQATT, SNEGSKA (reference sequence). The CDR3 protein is CSASPTLSYEQYF.

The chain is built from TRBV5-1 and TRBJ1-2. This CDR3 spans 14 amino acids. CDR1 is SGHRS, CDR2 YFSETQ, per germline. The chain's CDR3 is CASSSTGGGSGYTF.

CDR3 protein: CASSTERTTGELFF. This sequence joins TRBV7-3 and TRBJ2-2. Germline CDR1 reads SGHTA; CDR2 reads FQGTGA. CDR3 length: 14 residues.

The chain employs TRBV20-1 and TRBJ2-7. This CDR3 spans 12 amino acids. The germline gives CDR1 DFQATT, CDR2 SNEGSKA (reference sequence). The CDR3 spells CSATQVPYEQYF.

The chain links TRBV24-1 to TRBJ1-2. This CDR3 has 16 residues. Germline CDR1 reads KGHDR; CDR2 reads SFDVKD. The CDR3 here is CATSDLKSADNYGYTF.

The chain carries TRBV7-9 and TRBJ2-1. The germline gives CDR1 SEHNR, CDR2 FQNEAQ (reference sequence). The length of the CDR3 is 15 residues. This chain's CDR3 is CASSLDESSYNEQFF.

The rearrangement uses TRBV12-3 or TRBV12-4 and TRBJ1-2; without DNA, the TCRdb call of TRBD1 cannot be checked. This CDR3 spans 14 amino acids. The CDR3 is CASSLKGGPSGYTF.

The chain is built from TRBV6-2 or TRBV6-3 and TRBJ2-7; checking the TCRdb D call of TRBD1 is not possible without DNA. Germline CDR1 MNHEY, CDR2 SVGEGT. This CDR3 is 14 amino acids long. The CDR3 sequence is CASSYSNGGYEQYF.

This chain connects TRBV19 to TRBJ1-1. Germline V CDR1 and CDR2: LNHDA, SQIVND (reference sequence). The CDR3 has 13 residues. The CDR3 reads CASSIMGNTEAFF.

The CDR3 protein is CASSNGGGQNIQYF. This chain connects TRBV7-2 to TRBJ2-4; without DNA, the TCRdb call of TRBD1 cannot be checked. Germline lookup yields CDR1 SGHTA and CDR2 FQGNSA. This CDR3 region has 14 residues.

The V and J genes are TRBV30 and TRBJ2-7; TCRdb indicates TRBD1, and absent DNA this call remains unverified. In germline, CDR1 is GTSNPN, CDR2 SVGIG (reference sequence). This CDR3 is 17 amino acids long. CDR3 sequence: CAWSVTGGSLYSYEQYF.

The CDR3 reads CASTSPGEDGDTEAFF. The V and J genes are TRBV21-1 and TRBJ1-1; TCRdb's D call, TRBD1, is unchecked because there is no DNA. TRBV21-1 is a known pseudogene. This CDR3 is 16 amino acids long.

CDR3 region: CASSEGGGQGYGYTF. This chain connects TRBV6-1 to TRBJ1-2; TCRdb lists TRBD1, though no DNA is available to test this call. CDR1 is MNHNS, CDR2 SASEGT, per germline. The CDR3 extends over 15 amino acids.

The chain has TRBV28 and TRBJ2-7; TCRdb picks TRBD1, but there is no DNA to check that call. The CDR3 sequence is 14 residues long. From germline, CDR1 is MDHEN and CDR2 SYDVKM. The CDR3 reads CASSLGGQLYVQYF.